The 26 T cell receptor beta chains presented below share a single source sample, sequenced in a study of blood T cells in healthy people across ages. A second roughly 6 to 11 cycle PCR used barcoded and J-beta primers. TCRdb itself ran the 5' RACE reads through MiXCR, one entry per CDR3 protein. The profile shows about 900,000 distinct CDR3 sequences, about 48% of them singletons. The specimen was blood. Receptors were obtained from a man aged 25 to 45 in good health.

The sample holds many counts of this clonotype. The chain recombines TRBV7-2 with TRBJ2-1; 10 bases line up with TRBD2. Unmatched junction bases numbered 7, after V lost 4 bases and J lost 4 bases. The CDR3 contains 16 residues. The germline gives CDR1 SGHTA, CDR2 FQGNSA. CDR3 amino acids: CASSSLAGGIYNEQFF. Here the CDR3 DNA reads TGTGCCAGCAGCTCCTTAGCGGGGGGCATTTACAATGAGCAGTTCTTC.

This chain links TRBV9 with TRBJ1-5; D possibly corresponds to TRBD1 (6 bases). Trimming took off 0 bases at V and 4 bases at J, with 11 bases between the two ends. The CDR3 has 15 residues. Germline CDR1 reads SGDLS; CDR2 reads YYNGEE. CDR3 sequence (DNA): TGTGCCAGCAGCGTAGGGGGGCAGAAGAATCAGCCCCAGCATTTT. Its translation: CASSVGGQKNQPQHF.

This clonotype was seen a few times. V usage is TRBV7-3 and J usage is TRBJ2-4, with TRBD1 identical over 7 bases. Trimming at V came to 5 bases and at J to 9 bases, leaving 7 bases not matched to a gene. The length of the CDR3 is 13 residues. In germline, CDR1 is SGHTA, CDR2 FQGTGA. CDR3 nucleotides: TGTGCCAGCAGCGAGTCAGGGGGTTCCATTCAGTACTTC. Its translation: CASSESGGSIQYF. The full variable domain, rest sourced from reference TRBV7-3 and TRBJ2-4, is GAGVSQTPSNKVTEKGKYVELRCDPISGHTALYWYRQSLGQGPEFLIYFQGTGAADDSGLPNDRFFAVRPEGSVSTLKIQRTERGDSAVYLCASSESGGSIQYFGAGTRLSVL.

The rearrangement links TRBV5-6 to TRBJ1-2; no clear D. The length of the CDR3 is 14 residues. Deletions cut 0 bases from V and 4 bases from J, with 10 bases between. CDR1 and CDR2 (germline): SGHDT, YYEEEE. CDR3 amino acids: CASSLVQAGYGYTF. The CDR3 coding sequence is TGTGCCAGCAGCTTGGTGCAGGCCGGCTATGGCTACACCTTC.

This clonotype occurred a few times. The rearrangement uses TRBV29-1 and TRBJ2-3; D remains unclear. Germline lookup yields CDR1 SQVTM and CDR2 ANQGSEA. The V and J ends lost 2 bases and 0 bases respectively, with 6 bases between them. The CDR3 is 13 residues long. CDR3 sequence (DNA): TGCAGCGTTGAAACGGAAAGCACAGATACGCAGTATTTT. As protein: CSVETESTDTQYF.

This clonotype was picked up many times. The rearrangement links TRBV9 to TRBJ1-2, with TRBD1 identical over 10 bases. V lost 3 bases and J lost 6; bases outside the gene matches: 5. Per germline, CDR1 SGDLS and CDR2 YYNGEE. The CDR3 loop spans 14 amino acids. For the CDR3, the DNA is TGTGCCAGCAGCGCTGGACAGGGGGAAAATGGCTACACCTTC. It translates to CASSAGQGENGYTF.

The chain is built from TRBV28 and TRBJ1-1, with 7 bases that match TRBD1. V trimming: 7 bases; J trimming: 5 bases; junction bases outside the gene matches: 10. Germline loops: CDR1 MDHEN, CDR2 SYDVKM. This CDR3 has 14 amino acids. The CDR3 DNA sequence: TGTGCCAGCACCCCCGAGGACAGGCGAACTGAAGCTTTCTTT. It encodes CASTPEDRRTEAFF.

This clonotype was observed a few times. J is TRBJ2-3 and V is TRBV2; perhaps D is TRBD1 or TRBD2 (6 bases each). CDR1 is SNHLY, CDR2 FYNNEI, per germline. The CDR3 is 13 residues long. Trimming took 7 bases from V and 8 from J, leaving 16 bases between them. Here the CDR3 reads CASKRGMGATQYF. The CDR3 DNA reads as TGTGCCAGCAAACGGGGGATGGGGGCTACGCAGTATTTT.

This clonotype came up a few times. This chain links TRBV29-1 with TRBJ2-6, with 8 bases lining up with TRBD1. Germline CDR1 SQVTM, CDR2 ANQGSEA. CDR3 size: 18 residues. V shed 4 bases and J 1 base; nucleotides not matched to a gene: 12. The CDR3 spells CSVVLRDRYLSGANVLTF. The CDR3 region has the DNA TGCAGCGTTGTGCTCCGGGACAGGTATCTTTCTGGGGCCAACGTCCTGACTTTC.

The chain uses TRBV7-3 and TRBJ2-1; possibly TRBD2 for D (5 bases). V was clipped by 5 bases and J by 8 bases, with 22 bases between them. The CDR3 loop spans 16 amino acids. The V gene's germline CDR1 is SGHTA and CDR2 FQGTGA. The CDR3 region has the DNA TGTGCCAGCAGCCCCACGCGGGCGAGCGAGTTGGATGAGCAGTTCTTC. It yields the protein CASSPTRASELDEQFF.

A few counts support this clonotype. V usage is TRBV2 and J usage is TRBJ2-4; D ambiguous. The CDR3 sequence is 16 residues long. Trimming removed 6 bases from V and 0 bases from J, with 15 bases in between. CDR1 SNHLY and CDR2 FYNNEI come from the germline V gene. The CDR3 DNA reads as TGTGCCAGCAGCATAGGGCGTCTTATAGCCAAAAACATTCAGTACTTC. Translated: CASSIGRLIAKNIQYF. Full variable domain (missing parts from reference TRBV2 and TRBJ2-4): EPEVTQTPSHQVTQMGQEVILRCVPISNHLYFYWYRQILGQKVEFLVSFYNNEISEKSEIFDDQFSVERPDGSNFTLKIRSTKLEDSAMYFCASSIGRLIAKNIQYFGAGTRLSVL.

This clonotype was seen more than once but under ten times. This rearrangement joins TRBV7-8 to TRBJ2-3, with D perhaps TRBD1 or TRBD2 (5 bases each). The germline gives CDR1 SGHVS, CDR2 FQNEAQ. The CDR3 has 17 amino acids. Trimming cost V 1 base and J 0 bases, with 14 bases left between them. The CDR3 region is CASSLGIGTSSTDTQYF. DNA for the CDR3: TGTGCCAGCAGCTTAGGAATAGGGACCTCTAGCACAGATACGCAGTATTTT.

The rearrangement links TRBV11-2 to TRBJ2-1; 11 nucleotides line up with TRBD2. Germline trimming cut 1 base from V and 8 bases from J; bases unmatched to any gene: 4. The germline V gene encodes CDR1 SGHAT and CDR2 FQNNGV. The CDR3 is 15 residues long. CDR3 amino acids: CASSLGSGGAYEQFF. As DNA, the CDR3 is TGTGCCAGCAGCTTAGGTAGCGGGGGGGCCTATGAGCAGTTCTTC.

There are a few counts of this clonotype. This chain uses TRBV4-2 with TRBJ2-1; D perhaps matches TRBD2 (6 bases). V was clipped by 0 bases and J by 4 bases, with 10 bases between them. CDR3 length equals 15 residues. Germline V gene data show CDR1 as LGHNA and CDR2 as YNFKEQ. CDR3 protein: CASSQDVAGYNEQFF. The CDR3 nucleotides are TGTGCCAGCAGCCAAGATGTGGCGGGGTACAATGAGCAGTTCTTC.

The rearrangement joins TRBV18 to TRBJ2-7, with D tentatively TRBD1 or TRBD2 (5 bases each). This CDR3 region has 14 residues. Trimming pared 3 bases from V and 3 bases from J, leaving 12 bases between. The germline V gene encodes CDR1 KGHSH and CDR2 LQKENI. The chain's CDR3 is CASSPGDGYYEQYF. CDR3 coding DNA: TGTGCCAGCTCACCTGGGGACGGCTACTACGAGCAGTACTTC.

The genes are TRBV25-1 and TRBJ2-5; possible D gene TRBD1, 6 bases. This CDR3 comprises 14 residues. V gave up 3 bases and J gave up 4 bases, with 12 bases separating them. CDR1 is MGHDK, CDR2 SYGVNS, per germline. The DNA for the CDR3 is TGTGCCAGCAGTGATCCCACAGGGCGAGAGACCCAGTACTTC. It translates to CASSDPTGRETQYF.

The chain uses TRBV3-1 and TRBJ2-3; 14 bases align to TRBD2. This CDR3 region has 17 residues. The junction had 6 bases not matched to a gene; V was cut back by 3 bases and J by 4 bases. Germline-derived CDR1 and CDR2 are LGHDT and YNNKEL (reference sequence). In DNA, the CDR3 is TGTGCCAGCAGCCACGGACTAGCGGGGGGAAGAGCAGATACGCAGTATTTT. This encodes CASSHGLAGGRADTQYF.

CDR3 bases: TGTGCCAGCAGCTTAGAGGGGAAGAACTATGGCTACACCTTC. It encodes CASSLEGKNYGYTF. The rearrangement uses TRBV7-9 and TRBJ1-2, with a tentative D call TRBD1 (5 bases). The CDR3 sequence is 14 residues long. Germline lookup yields CDR1 SEHNR and CDR2 FQNEAQ (reference sequence). Trimming removed 1 base from V and 2 bases from J, with 8 bases in between. The full variable domain, with the rest looked up from reference TRBV7-9 and TRBJ1-2, is DTGVSQNPRHKITKRGQNVTFRCDPISEHNRLYWYRQTLGQGPEFLTYFQNEAQLEKSRLLSDRFSAERPKGSFSTLEIQRTEQGDSAMYLCASSLEGKNYGYTFGSGTRLTVV.

This clonotype has just a few counts. The chain has TRBV5-4 and TRBJ2-1; TRBD2 matches at 9 bases. Germline V lookup: CDR1 SGHNT, CDR2 YYREEE (reference sequence). Trimming removed 3 bases from V and 10 bases from J; junction bases left unmatched: 11. The CDR3 runs 15 residues. In DNA, the CDR3 is TGTGCCAGCAGCTCCGACTTAGCGGGGGCCCAAGAGCAGTTCTTC. This translates into CASSSDLAGAQEQFF.

A few counts support this clonotype. This chain links TRBV19 with TRBJ2-7, with 7 positions matching TRBD2. Trimming took 6 bases from V and 0 from J; bases not matched to a gene: 5. The CDR3 covers 14 residues. The germline V gene encodes CDR1 LNHDA and CDR2 SQIVND (reference sequence). The CDR3 coding sequence is TGTGCCAGTAGCCTAGCGGTAAGCTCCTACGAGCAGTACTTC. This encodes CASSLAVSSYEQYF.

This clonotype was seen only a few times. The rearrangement links TRBV19 to TRBJ2-5; the D is unclear. CDR1 LNHDA and CDR2 SQIVND come from the germline V gene (reference sequence). Trimming took 3 bases from V and 2 from J, leaving 10 bases between them. The CDR3 is made up of 14 amino acids. The CDR3 region has the DNA TGTGCCAGTAGTATGCAGGCAGTTCAAGAGACCCAGTACTTC. This gives the protein CASSMQAVQETQYF.

The CDR3 DNA sequence: TGCGCCAGCAGCCAAGGTCGAGGGGGGGCTTTCTTT. It translates to CASSQGRGGAFF. The gene calls are TRBV4-3 and TRBJ1-1, with D perhaps TRBD1 (6 bases). Trimming stripped 1 base from V and 11 bases from J, with 11 bases between. The length of the CDR3 is 12 residues. The V gene's germline CDR1 is LGHNA and CDR2 YSLEER.

Notes on this clonotype: This sequence may be a read error, since a much larger clone differs from it by one base. The chain joins TRBV18 to TRBJ2-1; D tentatively fits TRBD1 or TRBD2 (6 bases each). The end of the DNA is better explained by TRBJ2-7, so the J call may be wrong. CDR3 length equals 13 residues. The V gene's germline CDR1 is KGHSH and CDR2 LQKENI. Written as DNA, the CDR3 is TGTGCCAGCTCACCAGGGCGGGACAATGAGCAGTACTTC. Translated: CASSPGRDNEQYF.

This clonotype came up once. V usage is TRBV20-1 and J usage is TRBJ1-2; TRBD1 might be the D (6 bases). The length of the CDR3 is 14 residues. V was trimmed by 5 bases and J by 0 bases, leaving 13 bases between them. In germline, CDR1 is DFQATT, CDR2 SNEGSKA (reference sequence). DNA for the CDR3: TGCAGTGCTGGATCAACAGGGACTAACTATGGCTACACCTTC. Residues: CSAGSTGTNYGYTF.

For the CDR3, the DNA is TGTGCCAGCAGCCCTATGCTAGTTGGCTATGAGCAGTTCTTC. Its protein product is CASSPMLVGYEQFF. This chain links TRBV7-9 with TRBJ2-1; D unclear. This CDR3 contains 14 residues. Germline-derived CDR1 and CDR2 are SEHNR and FQNEAQ (reference sequence). Deletions cut 5 bases from V and 8 bases from J, with 16 bases between.

This clonotype was seen a handful of times. V usage is TRBV2 and J usage is TRBJ1-6; D is unresolved. The V end was cut by 5 bases, the J end by 7 bases, with 15 bases between. The CDR3 loop spans 15 amino acids. Germline loops: CDR1 SNHLY, CDR2 FYNNEI. The CDR3 coding sequence is TGTGCCAGCAGTCCGAGGTGGCAGGAGAATTCACCCCTCCACTTT. The encoded protein is CASSPRWQENSPLHF. Using reference TRBV2 and TRBJ1-6 for the parts outside the CDR3, the full variable domain is EPEVTQTPSHQVTQMGQEVILRCVPISNHLYFYWYRQILGQKVEFLVSFYNNEISEKSEIFDDQFSVERPDGSNFTLKIRSTKLEDSAMYFCASSPRWQENSPLHFGNGTRLTVT.